What follows are 9 T cell receptor beta chains derived from one specimen sequenced in a study of T cells after yellow fever vaccination. In TCRdb, the 5' RACE reads were re-called with MiXCR into one record per CDR3 protein. The repertoire consists of 500,000 to 700,000 distinct CDR3 sequences, with 19% occurring once and the leading ten covering roughly an eighth. The input for sequencing was PBMCs, taken 15 days after the yellow fever booster vaccination. The source of these receptors is a man aged 25-40 years who received the YFV17D yellow fever vaccine.

The chain recombines TRBV25-1 with TRBJ2-2, with 9 bases that match TRBD1. The germline V gene encodes CDR1 MGHDK and CDR2 SYGVNS. The CDR3 has 15 amino acids. After removal of 3 bases from V and 6 bases from J, the junction contained 5 bases not matched to a gene. CDR3 sequence (DNA): TGTGCCAGCAGTGATTTTCGGACAGGGGCCGGGGAGCTGTTTTTT. Translating gives CASSDFRTGAGELFF.

This clonotype showed up just a few times. The chain links TRBV4-3 to TRBJ1-1, with unresolved D. Trimming stripped 2 bases from V and 5 bases from J, with 12 bases between. The CDR3 sequence is 14 residues long. Germline loops: CDR1 LGHNA, CDR2 YSLEER. The CDR3 loop is CASSQLEVGTEAFF. CDR3 bases: TGCGCCAGCAGCCAACTAGAGGTGGGAACTGAAGCTTTCTTT.

The rearrangement uses TRBV20-1 and TRBJ2-7; 10 positions match TRBD2. Germline trimming cut 3 bases from V and 2 bases from J; bases unmatched to any gene: 4. The germline V gene encodes CDR1 DFQATT and CDR2 SNEGSKA (reference sequence). CDR3 length: 14 residues. CDR3 loop: CSASLAGAPYEQYF. The CDR3 region has the DNA TGCAGTGCTAGCCTAGCGGGAGCCCCCTACGAGCAGTACTTC.

This clonotype appeared a few times. The chain has TRBV5-1 and TRBJ1-4; D not certain. Trimming left V 2 bases short and J 8 bases short, with 13 bases between. CDR1 and CDR2 from the germline V gene are SGHRS and YFSETQ. The CDR3 is 14 amino acids. The CDR3: CASSFTEESEKLFF. CDR3 nucleotides: TGCGCCAGCAGCTTTACAGAAGAATCAGAAAAACTGTTTTTT. Variable domain in full (rest from reference TRBV5-1 and TRBJ1-4): KAGVTQTPRYLIKTRGQQVTLSCSPISGHRSVSWYQQTPGQGLQFLFEYFSETQRNKGNFPGRFSGRQFSNSRSEMNVSTLELGDSALYLCASSFTEESEKLFFGSGTQLSVL.

The sample holds a few counts of this clonotype. This chain's CDR3 is CAISTASTGELFF. The CDR3 region has the DNA TGTGCCATCAGTACAGCCTCAACCGGGGAGCTGTTTTTT. J is TRBJ2-2 and V is TRBV10-3; D is undetermined. CDR1 and CDR2 from the germline V gene are ENHRY and SYGVKD. V lost 5 bases and J 5 bases, leaving 9 bases between the germline ends. The CDR3 is 13 residues long.

The chain joins TRBV15 to TRBJ2-3; TRBD2 matches 11 bases. Germline CDR1 LNHNV, CDR2 YYDKDF (reference sequence). V lost 5 bases and J lost 4; bases outside the gene matches: 20. The CDR3 runs 20 residues. CDR3 loop: CATSGSAGLAGNLGPDTQYF. CDR3 nucleotides: TGTGCCACCAGCGGTTCGGCTGGACTAGCGGGCAATCTGGGCCCAGATACGCAGTATTTT.

The rearrangement links TRBV29-1 to TRBJ1-1, with D perhaps TRBD1 (5 bases). Trimming stripped 7 bases from V and 1 base from J, with 13 bases between. The germline CDR1 and CDR2 sequences are SQVTM and ANQGSEA. This CDR3 region has 13 residues. The DNA of the CDR3 is TGCAGCGCCCTTGGGACGGGGAACACTGAAGCTTTCTTT. Amino acids: CSALGTGNTEAFF. The whole variable domain, remainder taken from reference TRBV29-1 and TRBJ1-1, is SAVISQKPSRDICQRGTSLTIQCQVDSQVTMMFWYRQQPGQSLTLIATANQGSEATYESGFVIDKFPISRPNLTFSTLTVSNMSPEDSSIYLCSALGTGNTEAFFGQGTRLTVV.

The V gene is TRBV7-6, the J gene TRBJ2-3; perhaps D is TRBD1 or TRBD2 (5 bases each). V lost 5 bases and J lost 3, with 15 bases in between. The CDR3 runs 15 residues. Per germline, CDR1 SGHVS and CDR2 FNYEAQ. The chain's CDR3 is CASSGGFSRTDTQYF. The DNA for the CDR3 is TGTGCCAGCAGCGGGGGATTCTCGAGGACAGATACGCAGTATTTT. Drawing the rest from reference TRBV7-6 and TRBJ2-3, the complete variable domain is GAGVSQSPRYKVTKRGQDVALRCDPISGHVSLYWYRQALGQGPEFLTYFNYEAQQDKSGLPNDRFSAERPEGSISTLTIQRTEQRDSAMYRCASSGGFSRTDTQYFGPGTRLTVL.

CDR3 DNA sequence: TGCGCCAGCAGCAGGGGTTTTACAGATACGCAGTATTTT. Translating gives CASSRGFTDTQYF. This rearrangement joins TRBV5-1 to TRBJ2-3; tentative D call: TRBD1 (5 bases). V was shortened by 4 bases and J by 3 bases, with 9 bases between the two germline ends. Per germline, CDR1 SGHRS and CDR2 YFSETQ. The CDR3 contains 13 residues.